This TCR beta chain derives from a study of blood T cell repertoires in COVID-19. In the study overall: Collection of acute and convalescent COVID-19 samples took place in the United States, Italy and Spain. Sample material is recorded as cDNA or gDNA derived from T cells, B-cell-depleted T cells, or PBMCs.

Assay: immunoSEQ multiplex PCR; the TCRdb copy retains only in-frame clones and omits some. Of under 250,000 clones listed, approximately 86% are singletons. The receptor's source is a woman over 75 with acute or convalescent COVID-19. The sequenced material came from peripheral blood.

The CDR3: CAINNPGLAQHEQYF. The CDR3 DNA reads as TGTGCCATCAATAACCCGGGACTAGCGCAACACGAGCAGTACTTC. The chain carries TRBV10-3 and TRBJ2-7; TRBD2 matches at 10 bases. The CDR3 contains 15 residues. J was trimmed by 5 bases and V by 7 bases; bases with no gene match: 11. Germline V gene sequence: CDR1 ENHRY, CDR2 SYGVKD.